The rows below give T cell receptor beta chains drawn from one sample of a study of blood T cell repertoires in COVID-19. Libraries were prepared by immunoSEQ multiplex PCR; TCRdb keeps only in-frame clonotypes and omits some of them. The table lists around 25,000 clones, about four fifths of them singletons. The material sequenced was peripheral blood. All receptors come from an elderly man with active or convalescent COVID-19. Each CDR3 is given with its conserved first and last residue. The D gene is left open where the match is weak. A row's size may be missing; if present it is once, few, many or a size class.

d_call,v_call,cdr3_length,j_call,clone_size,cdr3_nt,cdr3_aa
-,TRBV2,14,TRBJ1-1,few,TGTGCCAGCAGTGACCCGGGACAGAACACTGAAGCTTTCTTT,CASSDPGQNTEAFF
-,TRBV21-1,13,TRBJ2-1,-,TGTGCCAGCAGCGAACAGGGTGGCCATGAGCAGTTCTTC,CASSEQGGHEQFF
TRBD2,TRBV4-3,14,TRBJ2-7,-,TGCGCCAGCAGCCAAGTCGGGGGGGCCGACGAGCAGTACTTC,CASSQVGGADEQYF
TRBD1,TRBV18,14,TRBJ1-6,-,TGTGCCAGCCACGCGGACAGGCCGAATTCACCCCTCCACTTT,CASHADRPNSPLHF
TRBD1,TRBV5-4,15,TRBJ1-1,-,TGTGCCAGCAGCTGGGACAGCCCAGGGAACACTGAAGCTTTCTTT,CASSWDSPGNTEAFF
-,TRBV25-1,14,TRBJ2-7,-,TGTGCCAGCAGTGAAGGTGGGCTCCTCTACGAGCAGTACTTC,CASSEGGLLYEQYF
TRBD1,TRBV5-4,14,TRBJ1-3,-,TGTGCCAGCAGCCCGACAGGGTTGGGAAACACCATATATTTT,CASSPTGLGNTIYF
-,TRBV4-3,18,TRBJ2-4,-,TGCGCCAGCAGCCAAGATTGGGCACGTTCATTAGCCAAAAACATTCAGTACTTC,CASSQDWARSLAKNIQYF
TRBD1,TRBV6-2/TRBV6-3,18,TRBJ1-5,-,TGTGCCAGCAGTTTCCGGGACAGGGACTTTTTAAGCAATCAGCCCCAGCATTTT,CASSFRDRDFLSNQPQHF
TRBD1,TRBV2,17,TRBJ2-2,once,TGTGCCAGCAGTGAACCGGGACAGTTCGCGAACACCGGGGAGCTGTTTTTT,CASSEPGQFANTGELFF
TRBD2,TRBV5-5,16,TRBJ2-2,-,TGTGCCAGCAGCTTGAGGGCGGGGGCGAACACCGGGGAGCTGTTTTTT,CASSLRAGANTGELFF
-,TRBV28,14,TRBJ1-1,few,TGTGCCAGCAGTTTCTGGACAGCCAGTCCCGAAGCTTTCTTT,CASSFWTASPEAFF
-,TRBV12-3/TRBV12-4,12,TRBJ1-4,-,TGTGCCAGCAGTTTAGGCACAGGCCGACTGTTTTTT,CASSLGTGRLFF
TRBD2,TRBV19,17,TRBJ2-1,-,TGTGCCAGTAGTATAGTGGGTCTAGCGGAAAACTACAATGAGCAGTTCTTC,CASSIVGLAENYNEQFF
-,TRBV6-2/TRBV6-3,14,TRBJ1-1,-,TGTGCCAGCAGTTACTCGTTGGAGCCCTTTGAAGCTTTCTTT,CASSYSLEPFEAFF
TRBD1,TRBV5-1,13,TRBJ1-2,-,TGCGCCAGCAGCCTGGACAGGGTGGATGGCTACACCTTC,CASSLDRVDGYTF
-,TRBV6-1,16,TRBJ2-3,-,TGTGCCAGCAGTGAACGGGGTCGGTGGTTCACAGATACGCAGTATTTT,CASSERGRWFTDTQYF
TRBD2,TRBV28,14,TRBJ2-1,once,TGTGCCAGCAGAGGGACTAGCGGGAGGAATGAGCAGTTCTTC,CASRGTSGRNEQFF
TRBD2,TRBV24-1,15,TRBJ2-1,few,TGTGCCACCAGTCACCCTAGCGGGGGGAACAATGAGCAGTTCTTC,CATSHPSGGNNEQFF
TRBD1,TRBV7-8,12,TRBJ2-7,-,TGTGACGGTAGGGGGCGCGGCTACGAGCAGTACTTC,CDGRGRGYEQYF
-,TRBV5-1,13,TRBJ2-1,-,TGCGCCAGCAGTTCCCGGGTAGACAATGAGCAGTTCTTC,CASSSRVDNEQFF
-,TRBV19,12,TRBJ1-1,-,TGTGCCAGTAGTTACAGGACCACTGAAGCTTTCTTT,CASSYRTTEAFF
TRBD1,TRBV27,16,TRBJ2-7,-,TGTGCCAGCAGTACCGGACAGGCCCGGGGCCATTACGAGCAGTACTTC,CASSTGQARGHYEQYF
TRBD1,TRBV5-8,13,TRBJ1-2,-,TGTGCCAGCAGCTTGGAGAACAGGGGCAGCTACACCTTC,CASSLENRGSYTF
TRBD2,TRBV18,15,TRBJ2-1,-,TGTGCCAGCTCACCGTTAGCGGGAGGGTTCGGAGAGCAGTTCTTC,CASSPLAGGFGEQFF
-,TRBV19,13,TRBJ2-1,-,TGTGCCAGTAGTTTCCGCAGCTACAATGAGCAGTTCTTC,CASSFRSYNEQFF
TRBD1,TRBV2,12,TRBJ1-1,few,TGTGCCGCAGGGGACAGCTTAGGTGAAGCTTTCTTT,CAAGDSLGEAFF
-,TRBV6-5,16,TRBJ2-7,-,TGTGCCAGCAGTTACTCAGGGGCAGATCCCCCCTACGAGCAGTACTTC,CASSYSGADPPYEQYF
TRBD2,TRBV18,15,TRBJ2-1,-,TGTGCCAGCTCACCCCTCGCGGGGGACGACAATGAGCAGTTCTTC,CASSPLAGDDNEQFF
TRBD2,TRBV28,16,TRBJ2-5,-,TGTGCCAGCAGTTTAACCGGACTAGCGGGAGTTCAGACCCAGTACTTC,CASSLTGLAGVQTQYF
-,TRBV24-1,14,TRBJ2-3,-,TGTGCCACCAGTCAGGGGTTTTGGACAGATACGCAGTATTTT,CATSQGFWTDTQYF
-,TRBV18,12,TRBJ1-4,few,TGTGCCAGCTCACCAAGCGGTGAAAAACTGTTTTTT,CASSPSGEKLFF
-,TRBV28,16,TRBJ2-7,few,TGTGCCAGCAGTTTACCCCTGGCGGGACGCTCCTACGAGCAGTACTTC,CASSLPLAGRSYEQYF
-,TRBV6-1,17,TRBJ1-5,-,TGTGCCAGCAGTGAATTGTGGACAGCCTATAGCAATCAGCCCCAGCATTTT,CASSELWTAYSNQPQHF